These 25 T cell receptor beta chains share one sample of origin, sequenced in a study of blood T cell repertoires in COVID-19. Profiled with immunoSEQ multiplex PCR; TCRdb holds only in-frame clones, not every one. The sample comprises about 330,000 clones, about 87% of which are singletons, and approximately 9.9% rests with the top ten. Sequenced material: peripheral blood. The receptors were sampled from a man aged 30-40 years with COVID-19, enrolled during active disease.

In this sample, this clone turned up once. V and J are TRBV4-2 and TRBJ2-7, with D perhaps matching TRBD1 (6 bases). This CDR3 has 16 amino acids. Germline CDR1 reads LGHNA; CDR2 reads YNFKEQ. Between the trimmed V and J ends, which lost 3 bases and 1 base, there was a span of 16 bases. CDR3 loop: CASSQGGTLRSYEQYF. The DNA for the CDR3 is TGTGCCAGCAGCCAGGGTGGGACACTAAGGTCCTACGAGCAGTACTTC.

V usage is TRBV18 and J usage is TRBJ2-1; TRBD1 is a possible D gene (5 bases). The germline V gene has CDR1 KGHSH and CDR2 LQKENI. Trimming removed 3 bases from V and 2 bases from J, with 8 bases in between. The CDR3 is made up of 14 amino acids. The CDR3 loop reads CASSPLGAYNEQFF. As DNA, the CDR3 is TGTGCCAGCTCACCCCTAGGGGCCTACAATGAGCAGTTCTTC.

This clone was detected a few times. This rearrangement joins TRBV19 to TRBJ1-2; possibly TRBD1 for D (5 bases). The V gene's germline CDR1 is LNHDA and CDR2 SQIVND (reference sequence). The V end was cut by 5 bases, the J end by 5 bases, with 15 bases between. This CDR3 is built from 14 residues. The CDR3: CASSRDGGVYGYTF. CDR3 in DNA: TGTGCCAGTAGTCGGGACGGCGGGGTGTATGGCTACACCTTC.

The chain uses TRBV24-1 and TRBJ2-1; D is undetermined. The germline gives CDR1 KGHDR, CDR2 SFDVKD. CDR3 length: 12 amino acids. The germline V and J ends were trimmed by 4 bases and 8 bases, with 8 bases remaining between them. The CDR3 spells CATSDPPDEQFF. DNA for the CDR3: TGTGCCACCAGTGACCCCCCGGATGAGCAGTTCTTC.

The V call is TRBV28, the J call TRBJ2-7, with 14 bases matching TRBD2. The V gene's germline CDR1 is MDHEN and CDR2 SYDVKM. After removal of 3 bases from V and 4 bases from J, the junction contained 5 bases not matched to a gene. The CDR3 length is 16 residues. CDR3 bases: TGTGCCAGCAGTTTTCTCAGGACTAGCGGGAGGTACGAGCAGTACTTC. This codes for CASSFLRTSGRYEQYF.

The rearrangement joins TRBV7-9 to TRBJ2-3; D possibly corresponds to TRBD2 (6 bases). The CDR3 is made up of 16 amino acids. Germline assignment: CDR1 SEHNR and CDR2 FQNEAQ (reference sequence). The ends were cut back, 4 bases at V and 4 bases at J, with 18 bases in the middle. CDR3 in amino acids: CASSSWDLADADTQYF. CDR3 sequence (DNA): TGTGCCAGCAGCTCGTGGGACTTGGCGGACGCAGATACGCAGTATTTT.

Written as DNA, the CDR3 is TGTGCCAGCAGTTACTCGTACGGGGGGGCCTATGGCTACACCTTC. Translating gives CASSYSYGGAYGYTF. This chain links TRBV6-5 with TRBJ1-2; perhaps TRBD1 as D (6 bases). CDR1 is MNHEY and CDR2 is SVGAGI in the germline V gene. The V end was cut by 0 bases, the J end by 4 bases, with 12 bases between. The CDR3 runs 15 residues.

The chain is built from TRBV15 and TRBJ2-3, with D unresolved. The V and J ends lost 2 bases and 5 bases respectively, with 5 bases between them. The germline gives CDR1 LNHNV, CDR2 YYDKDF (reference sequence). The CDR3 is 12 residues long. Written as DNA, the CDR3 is TGTGCCACCAGCAGACAGGTAGATACGCAGTATTTT. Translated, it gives CATSRQVDTQYF.

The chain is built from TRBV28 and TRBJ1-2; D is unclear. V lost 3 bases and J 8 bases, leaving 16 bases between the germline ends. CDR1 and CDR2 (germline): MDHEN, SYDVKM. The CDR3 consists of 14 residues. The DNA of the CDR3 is TGTGCCAGCAGTTTGAGGCCGGACTCGGGAGGCTACACCTTC. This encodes CASSLRPDSGGYTF.

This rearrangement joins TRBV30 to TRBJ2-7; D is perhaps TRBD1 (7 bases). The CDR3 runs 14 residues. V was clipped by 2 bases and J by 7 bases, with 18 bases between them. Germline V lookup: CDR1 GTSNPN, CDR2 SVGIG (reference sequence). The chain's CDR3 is CAWSSEGATGEQYF. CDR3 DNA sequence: TGTGCCTGGAGTTCGGAGGGGGCGACGGGTGAGCAGTACTTC. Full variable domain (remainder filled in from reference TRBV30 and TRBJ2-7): SQTIHQWPATLVQPVGSPLSLECTVEGTSNPNLYWYRQAAGRGLQLLFYSVGIGQISSEVPQNLSASRPQDRQFILSSKKLLLSDSGFYLCAWSSEGATGEQYFGPGTRLTVT.

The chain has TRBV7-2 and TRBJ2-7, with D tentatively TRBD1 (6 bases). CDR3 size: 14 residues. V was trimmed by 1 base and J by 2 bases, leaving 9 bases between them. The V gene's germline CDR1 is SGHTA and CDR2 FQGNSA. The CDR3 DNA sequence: TGTGCCAGCAGCTTAGTCTACAGGGCCTACGAGCAGTACTTC. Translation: CASSLVYRAYEQYF.

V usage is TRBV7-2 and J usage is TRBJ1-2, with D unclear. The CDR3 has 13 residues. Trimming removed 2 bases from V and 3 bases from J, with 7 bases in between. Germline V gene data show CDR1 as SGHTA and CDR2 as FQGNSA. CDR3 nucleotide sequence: TGTGCCAGCAGCTTATGGGGAGACTATGGCTACACCTTC. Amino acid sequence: CASSLWGDYGYTF.

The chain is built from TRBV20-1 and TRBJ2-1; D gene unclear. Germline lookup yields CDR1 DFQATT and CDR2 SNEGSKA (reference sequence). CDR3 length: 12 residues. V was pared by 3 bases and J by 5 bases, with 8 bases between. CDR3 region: CSASPRDNEQFF. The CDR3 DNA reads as TGCAGTGCTAGTCCCCGGGACAATGAGCAGTTCTTC.

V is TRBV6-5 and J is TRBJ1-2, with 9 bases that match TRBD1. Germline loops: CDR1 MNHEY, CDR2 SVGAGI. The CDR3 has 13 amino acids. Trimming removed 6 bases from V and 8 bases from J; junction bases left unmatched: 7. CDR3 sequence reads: CASRPTGGRGYTF. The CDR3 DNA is TGTGCCAGCAGGCCAACAGGGGGCCGGGGCTACACCTTC.

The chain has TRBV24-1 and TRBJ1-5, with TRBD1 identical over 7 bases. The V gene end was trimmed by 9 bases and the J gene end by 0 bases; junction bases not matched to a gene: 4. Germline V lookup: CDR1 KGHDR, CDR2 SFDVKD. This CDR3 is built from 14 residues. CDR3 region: CATQGDHSNQPQHF. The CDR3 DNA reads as TGTGCCACCCAGGGGGACCATAGCAATCAGCCCCAGCATTTT.

CDR3 in DNA: TGTGCCAGCAGCTTAACGTTCGGGGGGTACAATGAGCAGTTCTTC. Amino acid sequence: CASSLTFGGYNEQFF. The chain links TRBV7-3 to TRBJ2-1; 7 bases line up with TRBD2. V was pared by 0 bases and J by 4 bases, with 3 bases of the junction left unmatched. CDR1 is SGHTA, CDR2 FQGTGA, per germline. The CDR3 is made up of 15 amino acids.

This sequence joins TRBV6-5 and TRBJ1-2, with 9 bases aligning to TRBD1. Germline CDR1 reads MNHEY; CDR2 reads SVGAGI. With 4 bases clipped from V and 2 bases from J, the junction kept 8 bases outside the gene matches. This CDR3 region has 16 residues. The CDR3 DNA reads TGTGCCAGCAGTTCACGACCGGGACAGGGAAACTATGGCTACACCTTC. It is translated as CASSSRPGQGNYGYTF.

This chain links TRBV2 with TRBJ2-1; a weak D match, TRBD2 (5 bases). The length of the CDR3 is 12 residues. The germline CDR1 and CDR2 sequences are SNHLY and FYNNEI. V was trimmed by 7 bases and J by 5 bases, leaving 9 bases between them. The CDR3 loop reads CASKGLNNEQFF. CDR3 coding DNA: TGTGCCAGCAAAGGACTTAACAATGAGCAGTTCTTC.

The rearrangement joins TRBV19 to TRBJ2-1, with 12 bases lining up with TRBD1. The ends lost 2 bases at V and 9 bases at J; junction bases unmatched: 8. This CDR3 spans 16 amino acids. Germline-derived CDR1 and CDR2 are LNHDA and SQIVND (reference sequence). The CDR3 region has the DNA TGTGCCAGTAGTATAATCATGGGACAGGGGGCGGGTGAGCAGTTCTTC. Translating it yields CASSIIMGQGAGEQFF.

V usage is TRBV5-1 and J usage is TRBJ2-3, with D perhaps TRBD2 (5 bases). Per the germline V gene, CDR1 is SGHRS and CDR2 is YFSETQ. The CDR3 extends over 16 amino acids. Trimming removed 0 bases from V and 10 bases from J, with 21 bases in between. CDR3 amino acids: CASSLASPTRFSSQYF. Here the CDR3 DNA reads TGCGCCAGCAGCTTGGCTAGCCCGACCCGGTTTTCGTCGCAGTATTTT. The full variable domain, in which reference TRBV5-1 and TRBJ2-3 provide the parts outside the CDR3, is KAGVTQTPRYLIKTRGQQVTLSCSPISGHRSVSWYQQTPGQGLQFLFEYFSETQRNKGNFPGRFSGRQFSNSRSEMNVSTLELGDSALYLCASSLASPTRFSSQYFGPGTRLTVL.

CDR3 coding DNA: TGTGCCACCAGTGACCGCTCGTCGGGGGGTAGACTAGCGGGAGGGTTCGATACGCAGTATTTT. It translates to CATSDRSSGGRLAGGFDTQYF. V is TRBV24-1 and J is TRBJ2-3; 14 positions match TRBD2. The germline V gene encodes CDR1 KGHDR and CDR2 SFDVKD. This CDR3 comprises 21 residues. J was trimmed by 6 bases and V by 4 bases; bases with no gene match: 20.

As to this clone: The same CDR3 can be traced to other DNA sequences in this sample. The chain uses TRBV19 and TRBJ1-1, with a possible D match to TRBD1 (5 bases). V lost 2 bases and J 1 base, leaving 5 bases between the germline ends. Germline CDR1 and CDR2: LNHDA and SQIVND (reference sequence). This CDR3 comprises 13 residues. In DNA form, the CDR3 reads TGTGCCAGTAGTATAACAGGGAACACTGAAGCTTTCTTT. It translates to CASSITGNTEAFF.

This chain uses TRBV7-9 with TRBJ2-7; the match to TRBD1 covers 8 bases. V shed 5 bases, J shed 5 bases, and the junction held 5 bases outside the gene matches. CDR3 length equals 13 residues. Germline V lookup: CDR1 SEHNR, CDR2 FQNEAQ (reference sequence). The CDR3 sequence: CASSETGGNEQYF. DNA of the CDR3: TGTGCCAGCAGCGAAACAGGGGGGAACGAGCAGTACTTC.

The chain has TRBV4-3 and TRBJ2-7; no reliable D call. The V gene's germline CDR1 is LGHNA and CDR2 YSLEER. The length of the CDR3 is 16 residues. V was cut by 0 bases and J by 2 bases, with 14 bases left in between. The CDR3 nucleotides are TGCGCCAGCAGCCAAGAGGCCCGGTTCCAGGCCTACGAGCAGTACTTC. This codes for CASSQEARFQAYEQYF.

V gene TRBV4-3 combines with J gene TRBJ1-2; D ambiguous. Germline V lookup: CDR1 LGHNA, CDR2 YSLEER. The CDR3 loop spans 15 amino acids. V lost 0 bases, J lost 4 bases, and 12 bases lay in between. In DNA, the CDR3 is TGCGCCAGCAGCCAAGAAAGGAAGGAGCTCTATGGCTACACCTTC. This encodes CASSQERKELYGYTF.